This T cell receptor (beta chain) is from a study of technical replicates of blood from four donors (dated 2017 in TCRdb). Note on this clone: Its antigen remains unidentified. No base quality information exists; no much larger clone differs at one position.

Library construction relied on the immunoSEQ multiplex PCR assay. TCRdb carries this immuneACCESS record with in-frame sequences only. Its versions omit some clonotypes, under half of them owing to an unresolved V gene in the studies checked, with the rest unexplained. In all, the sample holds approximately 59,000 clones, and approximately 86% of those were seen once. About 4.8% of the sample belongs to the ten largest clones. V is clipped by 6 bases and J by 9 bases, and the sequence between their germline boundaries is 15 bases long. Counted from cysteine to phenylalanine, this CDR3 has 14 amino acids. The only DNA kept is the CDR3, 42 bases in frame from the first base. CDR1 and CDR2 (MNHNY, SVGAGI) derive from the germline V gene (reference sequence).

The receptor was isolated from a human donor in good health. Some clones in this sample may be carry-over from other donors' samples. Specimen: PBMCs. The rearrangement combines TRBV6-6 with TRBJ1-6, with TRBD1 tentatively as D gene (5 bases match). The bases read TGTGCCAGCAGGACCGGGACGGGAGGTTCACCCCTCCACTTT. Translated, this gives CASRTGTGGSPLHF.